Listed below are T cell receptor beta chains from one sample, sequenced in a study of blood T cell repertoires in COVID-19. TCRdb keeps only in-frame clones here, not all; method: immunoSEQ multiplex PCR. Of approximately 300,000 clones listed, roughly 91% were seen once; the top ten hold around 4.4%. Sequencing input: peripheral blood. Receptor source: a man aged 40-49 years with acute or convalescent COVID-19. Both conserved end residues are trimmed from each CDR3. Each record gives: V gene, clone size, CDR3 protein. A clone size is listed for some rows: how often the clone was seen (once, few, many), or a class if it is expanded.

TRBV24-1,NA,ATSERGQANTGELF
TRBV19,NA,ASRLQGGLQPQH
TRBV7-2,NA,ASSLQGLNTEAF
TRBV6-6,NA,ASSYDIAGGYT
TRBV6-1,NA,ASSEALRDRGKAF
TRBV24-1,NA,ATSDFSGGEQY
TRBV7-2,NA,ASSLDSQRDYGYT
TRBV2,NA,ASSYWDRGGSEQY
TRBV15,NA,ATSSALTSGVGNEQF
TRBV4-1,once,ASSQGSGGADTQY
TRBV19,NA,ASSYRGRIGYT
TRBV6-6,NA,ASSAGVNYGYT
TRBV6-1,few,ASSEGLSGNTIY
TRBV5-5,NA,ASSLGGLSYNEQF
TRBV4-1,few,ASSQDPASGGTDTQY
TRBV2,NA,ASTRQSYEQY
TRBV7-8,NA,ASSAGTSFNNEQF
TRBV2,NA,ASNGGLSTDTQY
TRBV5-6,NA,ASSLARQGRTEAF
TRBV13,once,ASSLRGRNTIY
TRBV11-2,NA,ASSLADRDYEQY
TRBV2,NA,ASSQRFNQPQH
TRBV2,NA,ASSIGQATRTDTQY
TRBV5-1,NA,ASSLSWTRNEQY
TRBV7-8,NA,ASSVGPLPSPADEQY
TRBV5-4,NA,ASSLDVLRGTGELF
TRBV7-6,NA,ASSFGTNYYEQY
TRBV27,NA,ASSFRRDRETQY
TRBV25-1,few,ASRDRGQGYT
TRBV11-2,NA,ASSSLRGASSDTQY
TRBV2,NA,ASSEGPGWNSPLH
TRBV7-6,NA,ASSPGTPYEQY
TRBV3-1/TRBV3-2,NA,ASSQDPDSLYT
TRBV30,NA,AWSVTVRNTGELF
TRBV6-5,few,ASSSRTSGAYNEQF
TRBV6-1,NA,ASSEAVGQVSYEQY
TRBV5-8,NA,ASSLQPGGGNTIY
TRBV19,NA,ASSIAWSTNEKLF
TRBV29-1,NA,SVGRGRNTEAF
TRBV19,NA,ASSFSGLTEAF
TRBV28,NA,ASSLGQGYGYT
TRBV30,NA,AWSARDYEQY
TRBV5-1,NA,ASSLGGTDPKRY
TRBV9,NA,ASSVASSLLVPEQY
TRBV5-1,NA,ASGESQGNTEAF